The rows below give T cell receptor beta chains drawn from one sample of a study of T cells after yellow fever vaccination. Each CDR3 protein is one row after TCRdb ran MiXCR on the 5' RACE reads. The sample carries approximately 510,000 distinct CDR3 sequences, 21% recorded once. Sample: PBMCs, taken roughly 20 days after the first yellow fever vaccination. The source is a young man who received the YFV17D yellow fever vaccine. Each CDR3 is given with its conserved first and last residue. D genes are given only for firm matches. The listing skips clone size in some rows; elsewhere it reads once, few, many or a size class.

>NA|TRBJ2-2|TRBV7-9|13|NA
CASSWMNTGELFF
TGTGCCAGCTCCTGGATGAACACCGGGGAGCTGTTTTTT
>NA|TRBJ1-5|TRBV6-2/TRBV6-3|14|TRBD1
CASSTGQGSQPQHF
TGTGCCAGCAGTACAGGACAGGGATCTCAGCCCCAGCATTTT
>NA|TRBJ2-1|TRBV7-9|14|NA
CASSFSTVYNEQFF
TGTGCCAGCAGCTTCAGTACAGTGTACAATGAGCAGTTCTTC
>few|TRBJ2-1|TRBV25-1|17|NA
CASSEWGGPALGNEQFF
TGTGCCAGCAGTGAATGGGGGGGGCCCGCCCTCGGGAATGAGCAGTTCTTC
>NA|TRBJ1-5|TRBV7-3|17|TRBD1
CAFSPRRGGFSNQPQHF
TGTGCCTTCAGTCCCCGGAGAGGGGGCTTTAGCAATCAGCCCCAGCATTTT
>few|TRBJ2-3|TRBV9|15|TRBD2
CASSTDGGYTDTQYF
TGTGCCAGCAGCACGGACGGGGGGTACACAGATACGCAGTATTTT
>once|TRBJ1-2|TRBV29-1|11|NA
CSVKPSGRVVF
TGCAGCGTCAAACCGTCGGGACGGGTTGTCTTC
>few|TRBJ1-2|TRBV29-1|12|NA
CSVVRGGYGYTF
TGCAGCGTTGTAAGGGGCGGCTATGGCTACACCTTC
>NA|TRBJ2-1|TRBV5-1|15|NA
CASSLGPRELNEQFF
TGCGCCAGCAGCTTGGGACCGCGCGAACTCAATGAGCAGTTCTTC
>NA|TRBJ2-7|TRBV10-3|13|TRBD1
CAISKGQGHEQYF
TGTGCCATCAGTAAGGGACAGGGCCACGAGCAGTACTTC
>NA|TRBJ1-6|TRBV7-9|14|NA
CASREVGGDSPLHF
TGTGCCAGCAGGGAAGTGGGGGGGGATTCACCCCTCCACTTT
>NA|TRBJ1-5|TRBV20-1|14|TRBD1
CSAGSRTGNQPQHF
TGCAGTGCTGGTTCCCGGACAGGGAATCAGCCCCAGCATTTT
>NA|TRBJ2-3|TRBV5-6|16|NA
CASSGPGPRGTDTQYF
TGTGCCAGCAGCGGACCGGGACCGCGGGGCACAGATACGCAGTATTTT
>few|TRBJ2-7|TRBV7-9|16|NA
CASSLGRSFSSYEQYF
TGTGCCAGCAGCTTAGGAAGGAGTTTCAGCTCCTACGAGCAGTACTTC
>NA|TRBJ2-5|TRBV18|14|NA
CASSRNRDLETQYF
TGTGCCAGCTCACGAAACAGGGACCTGGAGACCCAGTACTTC
>few|TRBJ2-5|TRBV5-4|13|NA
CATSQVLGETQYF
TGTGCCACCTCACAGGTTCTCGGAGAGACCCAGTACTTC
>NA|TRBJ1-1|TRBV5-4|12|NA
CASSSSGTEAFF
TGTGCCAGCAGCTCCTCGGGCACTGAAGCTTTCTTT
>NA|TRBJ2-1|TRBV27|15|NA
CASTSGGGPAGAQFF
TGTGCCAGCACCTCTGGGGGAGGGCCGGCGGGGGCGCAGTTCTTC
>few|TRBJ1-2|TRBV6-5|16|NA
CASSYVAVGLSRGYTF
TGTGCCAGCAGTTACGTTGCAGTGGGGCTATCGCGGGGCTACACCTTC
>NA|TRBJ2-5|TRBV7-9|14|NA
CASSQPGGRETQYF
TGTGCCAGCAGCCAGCCAGGGGGGCGAGAGACCCAGTACTTC
>NA|TRBJ1-3|TRBV24-1|15|NA
CAIPEWRTSGNTIYF
TGTGCCATACCGGAGTGGCGTACCTCTGGAAACACCATATATTTT
>NA|TRBJ1-4|TRBV20-1|14|NA
CSASRGSTNEKLFF
TGCAGTGCTAGCAGGGGATCAACTAATGAAAAACTGTTTTTT
>few|TRBJ1-2|TRBV29-1|13|NA
CSVELVNSGDYTF
TGCAGCGTTGAATTAGTAAACTCCGGGGACTACACCTTC
>few|TRBJ2-3|TRBV7-2|14|NA
CASSSLLGTDTQYF
TGTGCCAGCAGCTCCCTCTTAGGCACAGATACGCAGTATTTT
>few|TRBJ2-2|TRBV6-2/TRBV6-3|19|TRBD2
CASSPQPGLAGLNTGELFF
TGTGCCAGCAGTCCCCAACCGGGACTAGCGGGGCTGAACACCGGGGAGCTGTTTTTT
>NA|TRBJ2-2|TRBV3-1|17|NA
CASSQDYPGANTGELFF
TGTGCCAGCAGCCAAGATTACCCGGGGGCGAACACCGGGGAGCTGTTTTTT
>few|TRBJ1-2|TRBV27|14|NA
CASRSGLSNYGYTF
TGTGCCAGCAGATCGGGACTAAGTAACTATGGCTACACCTTC
>few|TRBJ1-6|TRBV4-3|18|TRBD1
CASSQARTGSGYNSPLHF
TGCGCCAGCAGCCAGGCCCGGACAGGGTCAGGCTATAATTCACCCCTCCACTTT
>NA|TRBJ2-7|TRBV7-2|14|NA
CASSFKAGGYEQYF
TGTGCCAGCAGCTTTAAGGCGGGCGGTTACGAGCAGTACTTC
>NA|TRBJ2-1|TRBV9|16|NA
CASSVSVGVGYNEQFF
TGTGCCAGCAGCGTTTCCGTAGGAGTAGGCTACAATGAGCAGTTCTTC
>few|TRBJ1-2|TRBV18|14|NA
CASSPPGMVYGYTF
TGTGCCAGCTCACCACCCGGGATGGTCTATGGCTACACCTTC
>NA|TRBJ2-3|TRBV15|15|TRBD1
CATSAMTGGGNTQYF
TGTGCCACCAGCGCCATGACAGGGGGCGGAAATACGCAGTATTTT
>NA|TRBJ2-1|TRBV14|14|NA
CASTGTGTYNEQFF
TGTGCCAGCACCGGGACTGGTACCTACAATGAGCAGTTCTTC
>NA|TRBJ1-2|TRBV11-2|20|TRBD1
CASSSLVIDREGQGRYGYTF
TGTGCCAGCAGCTCCCTAGTCATCGACCGAGAAGGACAGGGGAGGTATGGCTACACCTTC
>NA|TRBJ2-4|TRBV5-1|18|TRBD1
CASSYRTGSRGAKNIQYF
TGCGCCAGCAGCTACCGGACAGGATCTAGGGGAGCCAAAAACATTCAGTACTTC
>few|TRBJ1-2|TRBV14|14|NA
CASSRTGKGYGYTF
TGTGCCAGCAGCCGCACAGGGAAAGGTTATGGCTACACCTTC
>NA|TRBJ1-2|TRBV4-3|16|TRBD1
CASSQDLGTGVRGYTF
TGCGCCAGCAGCCAAGATCTCGGGACAGGGGTTCGTGGCTACACCTTC
>NA|TRBJ2-7|TRBV4-2|13|TRBD2
CASSWEGYYEQYF
TGTGCCAGCAGCTGGGAGGGGTACTACGAGCAGTACTTC
>NA|TRBJ2-3|TRBV4-2|16|TRBD2
CASSQGLAGGTDTQYF
TGTGCCAGCAGCCAGGGACTAGCGGGGGGCACAGATACGCAGTATTTT
>many|TRBJ2-7|TRBV6-5|17|TRBD2
CASSRRTGGAEDYEQYF
TGTGCCAGCAGTCGTCGAACCGGGGGGGCCGAGGACTACGAGCAGTACTTC
>NA|TRBJ2-3|TRBV6-2/TRBV6-3|15|NA
CASSRAHVGPDTQYF
TGTGCCAGCAGTAGGGCCCATGTCGGCCCAGATACGCAGTATTTT
>NA|TRBJ2-7|TRBV29-1|13|NA
CSVLGQDLYEQYF
TGCAGCGTTTTGGGGCAGGACCTCTACGAGCAGTACTTC
>few|TRBJ2-4|TRBV20-1|16|TRBD2
CSARRLAGGRENIQYF
TGCAGTGCTAGACGGCTAGCGGGGGGGCGGGAAAACATTCAGTACTTC
>NA|TRBJ2-7|TRBV30|13|NA
CAWNYGIAYEQYF
TGTGCCTGGAACTATGGGATAGCCTACGAGCAGTACTTC
>NA|TRBJ2-1|TRBV7-2|13|TRBD2
CASSLTSGGEQFF
TGTGCCAGCAGCTTGACTAGCGGCGGCGAGCAGTTCTTC
>NA|TRBJ2-5|TRBV3-1|15|TRBD1
CASSLRDRTQETQYF
TGTGCCAGCAGCCTAAGGGACAGGACTCAAGAGACCCAGTACTTC
>NA|TRBJ2-1|TRBV20-1|17|TRBD1
CSARDRRRGISNNEQFF
TGCAGTGCTAGAGACCGGCGCAGGGGGATTTCTAACAATGAGCAGTTCTTC
>many|TRBJ2-3|TRBV28|15|TRBD1
CASSLGTGSTDTQYF
TGTGCCAGCAGCCTAGGGACAGGGAGCACAGATACGCAGTATTTT
>NA|TRBJ2-1|TRBV4-2|14|NA
CASSPGVLYNEQFF
TGTGCCAGCAGCCCCGGGGTCCTCTACAATGAGCAGTTCTTC
>NA|TRBJ1-1|TRBV18|16|NA
CASSPSQNRVNTEAFF
TGTGCCAGCTCACCATCCCAAAACAGGGTGAACACTGAAGCTTTCTTT